This TCR beta chain emerged from a study of blood T cell repertoires in COVID-19 (dated by TCRdb to 2020 to 2021). Context from the whole study: Samples from collaborators originated in the United States, Italy and Spain and spanned both the acute and convalescent phases of COVID-19. The material from the prospective study consisted of cDNA or gDNA derived from T cells, B-cell-depleted T cells, or PBMCs. The dataset comprised deeply sampled blood TCRbeta repertoires from subjects exposed to, actively infected with, or recovered from COVID-19. The repertoires were released in a freely available public database meant as a resource for research on the immune response to SARS-CoV-2. The samples were drawn from two sources: the first 160 participants of the ongoing ImmuneRACE study, and over 1,000 subjects contributed by 6 global collaborators. Sample metadata almost always included a de-identified subject ID, COVID-19 status, age in years and sex. Where available, HLA class I and class II types were obtained from metadata supplied by the sample provider rather than from assay-based typing. General findings and caveats noted by the study authors: How much clinical and demographic metadata was included differed by source and by participant, and the metadata was provided uncurated.

Notes on this clone: Its antigen target is currently unknown. No base-level quality is on record; no much larger clone is a single base apart.

Collaborating institutions collected whole blood in K2EDTA tubes following their own protocols. For TCRbeta analysis, collaborators shipped samples as frozen whole blood, isolated PBMCs, or DNA extracted from either of those sample types. The CDR3 runs 15 residues from the cysteine to the phenylalanine. Solely the CDR3 DNA is kept, with 45 bases framed from the first base. From the germline V gene, CDR1 is SGHDN and CDR2 is FVKESK. V is reduced by 2 bases and J by 1 base, leaving a spacing of 11 bases between them. The immunoSEQ Assay, a bias-controlled multiplex PCR, was used to amplify TCRbeta CDR3 regions from genomic DNA. Per the source publication's procedure: Within the assay, amplification of reference gene primers was used to estimate how many nucleated cells each sample contained. To quantify the absolute abundance of each unique TCRbeta CDR3 rearrangement, sequence reads were collapsed and filtered. Productive Simpson clonality was computed per sample as the square root of Simpson's diversity index over productive rearrangements. TCRdb re-hosts the immuneACCESS table, in-frame sequences only. Its copies lack some clones; in the studies checked, an unresolved V gene accounts for under half of them, and the cause for the rest is not known. From that table come the V and J calls and clone size; the DNA was used to work out D and trimming. Here the sample has about 670,000 clones; approximately 90% occur a single time. The ten largest make up 0.2% to 0.3% of the sample.

In this chain, TRBV14 is recombined with TRBJ1-1, and TRBD1 may be the D gene, going by 6 matching bases. The source material was peripheral blood. This receptor was taken from a young woman with acute or convalescent COVID-19. The DNA sequence is as follows: TGTGCCAGCAGCCAAACTAGAGGGGGGAACACTGAAGCTTTCTTT. Its translation is CASSQTRGGNTEAFF.